Sequencing of this TCR beta chain was carried out in a study of blood T cells in healthy people across ages. Overall study findings and caveats: Donors of long life had a larger count of naive CD4+ cells and greater diversity than aged donors.

Germline CDR1 and CDR2: MGHDK and SYGVNS. This CDR3 has 13 amino acids. V lost 3 bases, J lost 8 bases, and 13 bases lay in between. Through a sample-barcoded 5' primer and a J-beta primer mix, a second PCR was run for roughly 7 to 12 cycles. TCRdb itself ran the 5' RACE reads through MiXCR, one entry per CDR3 protein. The sample lists roughly 1,000,000 distinct CDR3 sequences, around 25% seen once, with 0.65% to 0.75% in the top ten. On this clonotype: As yet, its antigen is unknown.

These records were also assigned to another study, of T cells of mothers and their children. As reported in that work: The overlap seen between related mothers and children slightly exceeded that of unrelated pairs, though not significantly.

The gene calls are TRBV25-1 and TRBJ1-1; D remains unclear. The receptor was derived from a girl aged 2-10 years in good health. Sequencing was performed on blood. The CDR3 protein is CASSDRYRAEAFF. DNA for the CDR3: TGTGCCAGCAGTGACAGATATAGGGCAGAAGCTTTCTTT.